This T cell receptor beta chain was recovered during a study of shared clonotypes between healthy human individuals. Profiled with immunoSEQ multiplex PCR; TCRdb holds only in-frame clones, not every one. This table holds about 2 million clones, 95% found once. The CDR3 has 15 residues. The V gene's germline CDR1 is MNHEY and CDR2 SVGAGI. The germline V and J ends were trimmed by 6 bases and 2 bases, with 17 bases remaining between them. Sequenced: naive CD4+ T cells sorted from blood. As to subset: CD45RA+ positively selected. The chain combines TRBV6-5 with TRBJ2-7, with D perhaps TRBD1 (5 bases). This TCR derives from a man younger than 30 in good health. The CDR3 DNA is TGTGCCAGCAGCCCCGCCGGACACTCGACCTACGAGCAGTACTTC. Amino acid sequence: CASSPAGHSTYEQYF.